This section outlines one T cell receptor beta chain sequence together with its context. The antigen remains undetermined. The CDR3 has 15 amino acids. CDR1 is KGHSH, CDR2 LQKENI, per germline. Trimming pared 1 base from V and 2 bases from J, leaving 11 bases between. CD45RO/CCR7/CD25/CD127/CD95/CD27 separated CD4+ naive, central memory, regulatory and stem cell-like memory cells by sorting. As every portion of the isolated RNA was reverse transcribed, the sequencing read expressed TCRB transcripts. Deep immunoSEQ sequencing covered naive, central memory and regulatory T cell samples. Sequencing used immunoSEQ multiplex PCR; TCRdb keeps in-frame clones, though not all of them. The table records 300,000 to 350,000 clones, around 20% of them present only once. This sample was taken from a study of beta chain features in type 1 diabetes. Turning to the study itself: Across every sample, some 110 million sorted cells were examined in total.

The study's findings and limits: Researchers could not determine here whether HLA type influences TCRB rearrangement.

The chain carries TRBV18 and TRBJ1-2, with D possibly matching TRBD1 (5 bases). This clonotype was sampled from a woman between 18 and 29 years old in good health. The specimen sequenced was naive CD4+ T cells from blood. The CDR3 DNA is TGTGCCAGCTCACCACGGGACGGAGGGAACTATGGCTACACCTTC. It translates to CASSPRDGGNYGYTF.